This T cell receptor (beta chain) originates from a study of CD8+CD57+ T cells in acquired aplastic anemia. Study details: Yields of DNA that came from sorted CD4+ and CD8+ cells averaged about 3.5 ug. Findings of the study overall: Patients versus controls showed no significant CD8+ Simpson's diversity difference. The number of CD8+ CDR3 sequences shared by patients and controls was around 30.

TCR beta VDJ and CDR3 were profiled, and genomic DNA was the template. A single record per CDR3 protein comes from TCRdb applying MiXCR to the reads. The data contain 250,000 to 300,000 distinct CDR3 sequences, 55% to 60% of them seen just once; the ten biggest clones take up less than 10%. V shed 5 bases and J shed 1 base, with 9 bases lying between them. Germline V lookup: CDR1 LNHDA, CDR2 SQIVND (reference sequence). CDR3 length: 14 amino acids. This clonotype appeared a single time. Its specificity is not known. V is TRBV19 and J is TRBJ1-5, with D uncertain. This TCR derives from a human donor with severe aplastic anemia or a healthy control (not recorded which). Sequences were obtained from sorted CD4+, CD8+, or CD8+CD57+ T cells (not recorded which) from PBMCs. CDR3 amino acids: CASSGNPSNQPQHF. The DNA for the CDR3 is TGTGCCAGTAGTGGCAACCCGAGCAATCAGCCCCAGCATTTT.